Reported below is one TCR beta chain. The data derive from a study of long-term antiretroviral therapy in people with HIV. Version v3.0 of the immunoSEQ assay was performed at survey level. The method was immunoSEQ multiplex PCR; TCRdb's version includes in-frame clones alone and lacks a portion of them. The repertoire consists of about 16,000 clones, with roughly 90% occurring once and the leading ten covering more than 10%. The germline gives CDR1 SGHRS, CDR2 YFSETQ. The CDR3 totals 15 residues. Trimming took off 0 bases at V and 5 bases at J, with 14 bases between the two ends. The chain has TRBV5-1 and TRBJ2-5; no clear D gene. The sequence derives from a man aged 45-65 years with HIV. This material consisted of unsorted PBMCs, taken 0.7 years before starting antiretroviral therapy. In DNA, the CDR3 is TGCGCCAGCAGCTTGGCTGGGTACCCCGGGGAGACCCAGTACTTC. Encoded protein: CASSLAGYPGETQYF.